One and the same sample provided the 8 T cell receptor beta chains below, sequenced in a study of blood T cells in healthy people across ages. Combining a sample-barcoded 5' primer with a J-beta primer mix, a second PCR ran for roughly 7 to 12 cycles. TCRdb ran MiXCR on the 5' RACE reads and lists one entry per CDR3 protein. The table lists 1.4 million or so distinct CDR3 sequences, about 45% of them singletons, with more than 4% in the top ten. Sample: blood. These receptors all come from a woman under 30 in good health.

This clonotype was picked up a small number of times. The chain has TRBV24-1 and TRBJ2-3, with D hard to call. The V end was cut by 4 bases, the J end by 9 bases, with 16 bases between. Germline-derived CDR1 and CDR2 are KGHDR and SFDVKD. This CDR3 spans 14 amino acids. Here the CDR3 reads CATSDPRAPWTQYF. The CDR3 DNA sequence: TGTGCCACCAGTGACCCCCGGGCCCCATGGACGCAGTATTTT.

V is TRBV6-5 and J is TRBJ1-2; weak D call: TRBD1 (5 bases). Germline CDR1 and CDR2: MNHEY and SVGAGI. The germline V and J ends were trimmed by 2 bases and 8 bases, with 15 bases remaining between them. The CDR3 totals 14 residues. The CDR3: CASSYTGRGDGYTF. The DNA of the CDR3 is TGTGCCAGCAGTTACACGGGACGGGGGGACGGCTACACCTTC.

V gene TRBV27 combines with J gene TRBJ2-7; D not resolved. CDR3 size: 13 residues. Germline assignment: CDR1 MNHEY and CDR2 SMNVEV (reference sequence). Trimming left V 0 bases short and J 2 bases short, with 5 bases between. CDR3 in DNA: TGTGCCAGCAGTTTATCGAAGACCTACGAGCAGTACTTC. It encodes CASSLSKTYEQYF.

The genes are TRBV5-5 and TRBJ2-3, with D unresolved. Per the germline V gene, CDR1 is SGHKS and CDR2 is YYEKEE (reference sequence). V was clipped by 0 bases and J by 0 bases, with 11 bases between them. This CDR3 region has 16 residues. The CDR3 DNA reads TGTGCCAGCAGCTTGGTGTGGGCTACCAGCACAGATACGCAGTATTTT. It is translated as CASSLVWATSTDTQYF.

This clonotype was observed a few times. The chain couples TRBV5-4 to TRBJ2-3, with 11 bases fitting TRBD2. This CDR3 is 19 amino acids long. Trimming took 4 bases from V and 3 from J; bases not matched to a gene: 16. Germline lookup yields CDR1 SGHNT and CDR2 YYREEE (reference sequence). Written as DNA, the CDR3 is TGTGCCAGCAGCAGACCACTTAGCGGGAGGGCCGGTGTTACAGATACGCAGTATTTT. Translating it yields CASSRPLSGRAGVTDTQYF.

This clonotype came up a few times. CDR3 bases: TGTGCCAGCAGTTACTCCGACTACAGGGGCCTCTCCTACAATGAGCAGTTCTTC. Protein product: CASSYSDYRGLSYNEQFF. V and J are TRBV6-5 and TRBJ2-1, with 7 bases identical to TRBD1. The CDR3 extends over 18 amino acids. CDR1 is MNHEY and CDR2 is SVGAGI in the germline V gene. The J segment lost 0 bases and the V segment lost 0 bases, leaving 8 bases of the junction unmatched.

J is TRBJ2-1 and V is TRBV24-1; 11 nucleotides agree with TRBD1. The CDR3 consists of 16 residues. The V gene end was trimmed by 4 bases and the J gene end by 6 bases; junction bases not matched to a gene: 7. Germline loops: CDR1 KGHDR, CDR2 SFDVKD. CDR3 residues: CATSDRGTGGGNEQFF. The CDR3 DNA reads as TGTGCCACCAGTGACCGCGGGACAGGGGGAGGCAATGAGCAGTTCTTC.

The rearrangement links TRBV6-6 to TRBJ2-7; no firm D call. V was clipped by 2 bases and J by 6 bases, with 2 bases between them. Per the germline V gene, CDR1 is MNHNY and CDR2 is SVGAGI (reference sequence). The CDR3 extends over 10 amino acids. The CDR3 loop is CASSYGEQYF. Written as DNA, the CDR3 is TGTGCCAGCAGTTACGGCGAGCAGTACTTC.